This TCR beta chain was documented in a study of blood T cell repertoires in COVID-19. Trimming left V 4 bases short and J 9 bases short, with 14 bases between. The CDR3 has 14 amino acids. Per germline, CDR1 SGDLS and CDR2 YYNGEE. Method: immunoSEQ multiplex PCR; TCRdb's copy keeps in-frame clones and lacks some. The repertoire includes under 85,000 clones, roughly 80% of them detected once, and around 9.4% sits in the top ten. The source of this sequence is a human donor in a cohort sampled during active COVID-19. The specimen was peripheral blood. This chain links TRBV9 with TRBJ1-6; perhaps TRBD1 as D (5 bases). The CDR3 protein is CASSPGGLGSPLHF. The CDR3 DNA reads as TGTGCCAGCAGCCCGGGGGGGTTAGGTTCACCCCTCCACTTT.